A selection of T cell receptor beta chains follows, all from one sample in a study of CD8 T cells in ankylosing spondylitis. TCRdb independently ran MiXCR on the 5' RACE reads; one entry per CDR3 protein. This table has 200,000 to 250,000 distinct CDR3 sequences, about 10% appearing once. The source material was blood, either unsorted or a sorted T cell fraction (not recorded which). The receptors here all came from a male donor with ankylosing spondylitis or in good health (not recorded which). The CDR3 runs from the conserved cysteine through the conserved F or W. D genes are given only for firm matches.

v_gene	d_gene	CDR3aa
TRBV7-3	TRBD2	CASSLSPGGEQYF
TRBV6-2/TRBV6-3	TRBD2	CASSYPRLAGGRVSTDTQYF
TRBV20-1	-	CSSGLYSNQPQHF
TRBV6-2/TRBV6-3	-	CASRQIGTGTNNEQFF
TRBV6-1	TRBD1	CATRRGTGGSETQYF
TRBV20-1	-	CSASLDNYEQYF
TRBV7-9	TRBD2	CASSLVIAGSSYEQYF
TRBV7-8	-	CASPTLAGELFF
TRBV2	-	CASSEIRVPETQYF
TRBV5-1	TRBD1	CASGTSGGGTEAFF
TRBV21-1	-	CASSGQRDGNSPLHF
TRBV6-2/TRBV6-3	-	CASSNDGLGSNQPQHF
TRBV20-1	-	CSATDSTSYEQYF
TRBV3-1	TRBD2	CASSRLAEQYF
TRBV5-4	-	CASSLARGGDSGETQYF
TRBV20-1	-	CSAQKGGRTQVYEQYF
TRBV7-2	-	CASSLVPTKQETQYF
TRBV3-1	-	CASSQGQRETQYF
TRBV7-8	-	CASSLRRDGNTIYF
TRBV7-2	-	CASSLAGGRETQYF
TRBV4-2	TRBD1	CASSQDLPTGIREPQHF
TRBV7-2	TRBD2	CASHPMGGTYEQYF
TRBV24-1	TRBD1	CATSDRDRGDEQYF
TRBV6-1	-	CASSDRSTNEKLFF
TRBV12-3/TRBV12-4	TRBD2	CASSTGLAGGREQFF
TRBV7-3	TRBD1	CASSLQGGSEAFF
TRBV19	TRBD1	CASSIKGQGTDTQYF
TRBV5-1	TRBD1	CASSSPGQDSDTEAFF
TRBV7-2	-	CASSLEGTSGANVLTF
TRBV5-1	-	CASSLGTDYNEQFF
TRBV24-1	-	CATVGLSDNEQFF
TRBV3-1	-	CASSQTVSATNEKLFF
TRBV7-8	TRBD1	CASSFGNRGNQPQHF
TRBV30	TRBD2	CAGKRGAGEQYF
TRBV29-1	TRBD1	CSVGTGGTAQYF
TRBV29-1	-	CSALLRGGETQYF
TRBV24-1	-	CATSDSGDPTEAFF
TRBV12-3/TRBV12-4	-	CASSISSEFTDTQYF
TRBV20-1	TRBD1	CSAPGQGRGYTF
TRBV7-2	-	CASSLGSSEQYF
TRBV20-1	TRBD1	CCARDHLRQGLNEKLFF
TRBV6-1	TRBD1	CASNTRDSQETQYF
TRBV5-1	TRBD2	CASSFLAGGPNEQFF
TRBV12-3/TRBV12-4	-	CASRRVGTEAFF
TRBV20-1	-	CSASQRADATNEKLFF
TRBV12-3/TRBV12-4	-	CASSRGFGQPQHF
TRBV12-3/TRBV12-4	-	CASSLFERQQYF
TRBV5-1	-	CASSKDRYEQYF
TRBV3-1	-	CASSPTVDNQPQHF
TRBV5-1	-	CASSLFGLVGDEQYF
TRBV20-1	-	CSARDEAGQTQPQHF
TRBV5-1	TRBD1	CASSQGQGNQPPHF
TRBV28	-	CASSPRDRSGNTIYF
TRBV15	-	CATSRRDKLETQYF